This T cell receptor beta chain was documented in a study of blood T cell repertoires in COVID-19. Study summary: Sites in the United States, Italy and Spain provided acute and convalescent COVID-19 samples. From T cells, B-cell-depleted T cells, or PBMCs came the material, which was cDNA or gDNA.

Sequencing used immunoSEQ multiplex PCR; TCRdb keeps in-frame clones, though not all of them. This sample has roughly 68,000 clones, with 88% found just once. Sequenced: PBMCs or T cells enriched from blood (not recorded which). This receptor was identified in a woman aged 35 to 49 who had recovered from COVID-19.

The CDR3: CASSLDLVFRYGYTF. The CDR3 region has the DNA TGTGCCAGCAGCTTAGACTTAGTCTTCCGCTATGGCTACACCTTC. The chain carries TRBV7-2 and TRBJ1-2; no firm D call. This CDR3 spans 15 amino acids. Per germline, CDR1 SGHTA and CDR2 FQGNSA. Trimming shortened V by 1 base and J by 4 bases, and 13 bases separated the two germline ends.